This T cell receptor (beta chain) derives from a study of blood T cell repertoires in COVID-19. The CDR3 runs to 16 residues. The germline CDR1 and CDR2 sequences are SGHNT and YENEEA. Trimming removed 5 bases from V and 0 bases from J; junction bases left unmatched: 9. Generated by immunoSEQ multiplex PCR, the TCRdb table keeps only in-frame clones and is missing some. The table records fewer than 350,000 clones, 89% of them present only once. The sample consisted of PBMCs or T cells enriched from blood (not recorded which). This receptor was taken from a woman in her 40s who had recovered from COVID-19. The chain is built from TRBV11-3 and TRBJ1-1, with 7 bases fitting TRBD1. For the CDR3, the DNA is TGTGCCAGCAGCCCACGGACAGGCTCTATGAACACTGAAGCTTTCTTT. Translated, it gives CASSPRTGSMNTEAFF.